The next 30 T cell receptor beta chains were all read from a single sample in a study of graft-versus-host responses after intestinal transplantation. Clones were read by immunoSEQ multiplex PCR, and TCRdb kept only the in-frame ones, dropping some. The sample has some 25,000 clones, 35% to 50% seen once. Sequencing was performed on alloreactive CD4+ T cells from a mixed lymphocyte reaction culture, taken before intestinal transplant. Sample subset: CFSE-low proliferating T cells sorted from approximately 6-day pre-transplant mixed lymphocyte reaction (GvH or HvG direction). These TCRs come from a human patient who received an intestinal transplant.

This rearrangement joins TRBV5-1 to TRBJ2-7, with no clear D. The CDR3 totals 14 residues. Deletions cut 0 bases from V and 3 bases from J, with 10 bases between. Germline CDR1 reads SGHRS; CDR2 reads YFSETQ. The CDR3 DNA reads TGCGCCAGCAGCTTGGGTCCTTTCTACTACGAGCAGTACTTC. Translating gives CASSLGPFYYEQYF.

This CDR3 reads CASSAGQPNYGYTF. CDR3 coding DNA: TGTGCCAGCAGCGCGGGACAGCCTAACTATGGCTACACCTTC. J is TRBJ1-2 and V is TRBV5-4; 7 bases agree with TRBD1. The germline V gene has CDR1 SGHNT and CDR2 YYREEE (reference sequence). The CDR3 loop spans 14 amino acids. V dropped 4 bases and J dropped 0; count of bases not matched to a gene: 3. Full variable domain (remainder filled in from reference TRBV5-4 and TRBJ1-2): ETGVTQSPTHLIKTRGQQVTLRCSSQSGHNTVSWYQQALGQGPQFIFQYYREEENGRGNFPPRFSGLQFPNYSSELNVNALELDDSALYLCASSAGQPNYGYTFGSGTRLTVV.

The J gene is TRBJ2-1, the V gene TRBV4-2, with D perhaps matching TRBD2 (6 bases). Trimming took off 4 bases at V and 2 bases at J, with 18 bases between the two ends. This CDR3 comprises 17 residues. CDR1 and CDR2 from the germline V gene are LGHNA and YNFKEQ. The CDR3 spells CASSPLRASDTYNEQFF. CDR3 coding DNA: TGTGCCAGCAGCCCCCTACGAGCTAGCGACACCTACAATGAGCAGTTCTTC.

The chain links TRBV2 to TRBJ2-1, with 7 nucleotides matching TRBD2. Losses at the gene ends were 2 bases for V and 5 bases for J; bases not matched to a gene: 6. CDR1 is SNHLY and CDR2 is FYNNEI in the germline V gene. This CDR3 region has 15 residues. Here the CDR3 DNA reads TGTGCCAGCAGTGAAATTCGGACTAGACACAATGAGCAGTTCTTC. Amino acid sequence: CASSEIRTRHNEQFF.

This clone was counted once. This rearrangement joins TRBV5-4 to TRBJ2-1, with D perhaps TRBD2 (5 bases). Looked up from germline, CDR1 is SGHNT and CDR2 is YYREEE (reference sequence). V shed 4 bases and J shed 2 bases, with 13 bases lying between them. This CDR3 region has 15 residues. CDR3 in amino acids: CASSARTSPYNEQFF. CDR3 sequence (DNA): TGTGCCAGCAGCGCCCGGACTTCCCCCTACAATGAGCAGTTCTTC. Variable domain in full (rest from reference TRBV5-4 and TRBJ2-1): ETGVTQSPTHLIKTRGQQVTLRCSSQSGHNTVSWYQQALGQGPQFIFQYYREEENGRGNFPPRFSGLQFPNYSSELNVNALELDDSALYLCASSARTSPYNEQFFGPGTRLTVL.

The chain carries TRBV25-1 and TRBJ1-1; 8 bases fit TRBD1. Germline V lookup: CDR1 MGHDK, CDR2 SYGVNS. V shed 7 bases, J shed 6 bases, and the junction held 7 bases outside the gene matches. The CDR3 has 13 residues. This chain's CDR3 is CASTRTGRAEAFF. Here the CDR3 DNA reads TGTGCCAGCACCCGGACAGGGAGAGCTGAAGCTTTCTTT.

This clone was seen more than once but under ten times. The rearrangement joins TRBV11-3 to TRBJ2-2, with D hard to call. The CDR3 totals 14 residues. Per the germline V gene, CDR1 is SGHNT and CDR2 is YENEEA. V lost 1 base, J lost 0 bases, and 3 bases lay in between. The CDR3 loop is CASSLASNTGELFF. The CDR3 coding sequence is TGTGCCAGCAGCTTAGCTTCGAACACCGGGGAGCTGTTTTTT.

CDR3 sequence: CASSPSATGGGGTDTQYF. The DNA for the CDR3 is TGTGCCAGCTCACCGTCTGCGACGGGAGGAGGTGGCACAGATACGCAGTATTTT. V usage is TRBV18 and J usage is TRBJ2-3; 7 bases fit TRBD2. Trimming at V came to 3 bases and at J to 1 base, leaving 13 bases not matched to a gene. Looked up from germline, CDR1 is KGHSH and CDR2 is LQKENI. The CDR3 sequence is 18 residues long.

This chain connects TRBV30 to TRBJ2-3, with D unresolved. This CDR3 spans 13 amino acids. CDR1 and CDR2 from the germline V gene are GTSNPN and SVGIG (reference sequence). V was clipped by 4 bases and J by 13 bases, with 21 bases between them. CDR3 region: CAWNPSEVAPEYF. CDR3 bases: TGTGCCTGGAATCCTTCCGAGGTAGCCCCGGAGTATTTT.

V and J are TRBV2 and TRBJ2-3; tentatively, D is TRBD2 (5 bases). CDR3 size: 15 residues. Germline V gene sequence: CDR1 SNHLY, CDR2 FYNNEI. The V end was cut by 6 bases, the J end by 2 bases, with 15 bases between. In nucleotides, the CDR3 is TGTGCCAGCAGCACTAGTTGGTTGGTCACAGATACGCAGTATTTT. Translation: CASSTSWLVTDTQYF.

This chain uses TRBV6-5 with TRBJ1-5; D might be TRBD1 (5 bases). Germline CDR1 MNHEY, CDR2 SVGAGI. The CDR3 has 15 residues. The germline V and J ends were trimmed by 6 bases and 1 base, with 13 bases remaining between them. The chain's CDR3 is CASRSGRRSNQPQHF. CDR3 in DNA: TGTGCCAGCAGGTCAGGGAGGAGGAGCAATCAGCCCCAGCATTTT.

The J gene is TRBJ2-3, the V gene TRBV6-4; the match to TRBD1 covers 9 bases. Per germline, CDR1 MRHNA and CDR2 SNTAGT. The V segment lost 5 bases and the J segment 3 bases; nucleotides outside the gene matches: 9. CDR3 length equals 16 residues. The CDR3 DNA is TGTGCCAGCAGTCCCGGCGGGACAGGGCCAACAGATACGCAGTATTTT. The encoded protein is CASSPGGTGPTDTQYF.

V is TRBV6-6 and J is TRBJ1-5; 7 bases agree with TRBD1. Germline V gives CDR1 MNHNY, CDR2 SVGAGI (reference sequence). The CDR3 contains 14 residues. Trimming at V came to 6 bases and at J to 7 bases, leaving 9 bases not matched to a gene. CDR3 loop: CASSQTGQRQPQHF. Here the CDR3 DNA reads TGTGCCAGCAGCCAGACAGGGCAGCGGCAGCCCCAGCATTTT.

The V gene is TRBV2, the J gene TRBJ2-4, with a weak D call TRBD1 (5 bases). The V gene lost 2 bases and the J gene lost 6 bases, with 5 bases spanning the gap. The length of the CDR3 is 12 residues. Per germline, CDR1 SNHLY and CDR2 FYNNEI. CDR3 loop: CASSETGNIQYF. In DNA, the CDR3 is TGTGCCAGCAGTGAAACAGGAAACATTCAGTACTTC. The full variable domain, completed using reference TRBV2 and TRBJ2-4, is EPEVTQTPSHQVTQMGQEVILRCVPISNHLYFYWYRQILGQKVEFLVSFYNNEISEKSEIFDDQFSVERPDGSNFTLKIRSTKLEDSAMYFCASSETGNIQYFGAGTRLSVL.

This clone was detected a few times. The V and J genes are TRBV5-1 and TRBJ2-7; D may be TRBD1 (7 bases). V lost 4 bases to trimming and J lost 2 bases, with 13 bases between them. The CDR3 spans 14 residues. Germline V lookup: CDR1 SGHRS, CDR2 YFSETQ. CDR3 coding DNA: TGCGCCAGCAGCCCTCAGGGGGGTCCCTACGAGCAGTACTTC. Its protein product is CASSPQGGPYEQYF.

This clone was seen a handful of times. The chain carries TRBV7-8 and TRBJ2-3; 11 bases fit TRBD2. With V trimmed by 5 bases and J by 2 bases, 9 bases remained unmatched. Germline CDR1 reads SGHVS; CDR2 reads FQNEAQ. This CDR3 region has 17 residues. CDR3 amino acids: CASSRVLAGGFTDTQYF. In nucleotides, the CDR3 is TGTGCCAGCAGCCGGGTGCTAGCGGGGGGTTTCACAGATACGCAGTATTTT.

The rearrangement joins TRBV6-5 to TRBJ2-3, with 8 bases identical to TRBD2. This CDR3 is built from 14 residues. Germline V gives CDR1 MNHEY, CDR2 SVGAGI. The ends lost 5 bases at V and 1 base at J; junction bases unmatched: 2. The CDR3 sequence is CASSATSGTDTQYF. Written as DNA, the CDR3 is TGTGCCAGCAGTGCGACTAGCGGCACAGATACGCAGTATTTT.

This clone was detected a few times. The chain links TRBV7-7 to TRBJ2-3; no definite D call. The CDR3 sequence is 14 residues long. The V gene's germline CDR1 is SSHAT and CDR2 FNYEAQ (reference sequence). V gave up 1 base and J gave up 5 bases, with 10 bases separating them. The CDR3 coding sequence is TGTGCCAGCAGCTTAGGGGCTAAAGGAGATACGCAGTATTTT. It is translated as CASSLGAKGDTQYF.

The CDR3 DNA reads TGTGCCAGCAGCTTAGCTAGCGGGAGGGCCTACGAGCAGTACTTC. Translation gives CASSLASGRAYEQYF. The chain recombines TRBV7-6 with TRBJ2-7; 11 nucleotides line up with TRBD2. The CDR3 has 15 residues. The V gene end was trimmed by 0 bases and the J gene end by 2 bases; junction bases not matched to a gene: 0. Looked up from germline, CDR1 is SGHVS and CDR2 is FNYEAQ.

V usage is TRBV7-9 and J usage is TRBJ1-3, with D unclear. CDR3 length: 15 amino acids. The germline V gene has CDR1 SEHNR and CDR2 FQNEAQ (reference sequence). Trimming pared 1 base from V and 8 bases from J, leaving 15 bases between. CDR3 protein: CASSLVGSPVDTIYF. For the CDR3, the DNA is TGTGCCAGCAGCTTAGTCGGGTCTCCGGTAGACACCATATATTTT.

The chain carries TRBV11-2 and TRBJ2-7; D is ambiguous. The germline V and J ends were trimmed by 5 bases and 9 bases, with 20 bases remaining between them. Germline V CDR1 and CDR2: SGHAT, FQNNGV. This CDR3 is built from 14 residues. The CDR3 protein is CASSEAMPPSLQYF. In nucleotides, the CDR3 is TGTGCCAGCAGCGAAGCCATGCCCCCATCGTTGCAGTACTTC.

Written as DNA, the CDR3 is TGTGCCAGCAGTCCCTGGGGTGGGGTAGGAGGTCAGCCCCAGCATTTT. This translates into CASSPWGGVGGQPQHF. The chain is built from TRBV27 and TRBJ1-5; no reliable D call. V was trimmed by 5 bases and J by 6 bases, leaving 20 bases between them. CDR1 and CDR2 from the germline V gene are MNHEY and SMNVEV (reference sequence). This CDR3 is 16 amino acids long.

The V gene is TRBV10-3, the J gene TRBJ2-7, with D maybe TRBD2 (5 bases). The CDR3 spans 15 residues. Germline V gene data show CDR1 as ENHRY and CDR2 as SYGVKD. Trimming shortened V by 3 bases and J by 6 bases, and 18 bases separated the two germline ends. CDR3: CAISDPANEGVEQYF. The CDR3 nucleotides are TGTGCCATCAGTGATCCAGCCAACGAGGGAGTCGAGCAGTACTTC.

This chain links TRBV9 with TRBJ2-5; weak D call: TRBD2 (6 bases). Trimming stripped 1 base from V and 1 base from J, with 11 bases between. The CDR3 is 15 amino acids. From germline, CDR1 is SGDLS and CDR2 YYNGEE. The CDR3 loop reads CASSVTGSGQETQYF. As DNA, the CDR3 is TGTGCCAGCAGCGTAACCGGGAGCGGCCAAGAGACCCAGTACTTC. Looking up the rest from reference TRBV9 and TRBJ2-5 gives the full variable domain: DSGVTQTPKHLITATGQRVTLRCSPRSGDLSVYWYQQSLDQGLQFLIQYYNGEERAKGNILERFSAQQFPDLHSELNLSSLELGDSALYFCASSVTGSGQETQYFGPGTRLLVL.

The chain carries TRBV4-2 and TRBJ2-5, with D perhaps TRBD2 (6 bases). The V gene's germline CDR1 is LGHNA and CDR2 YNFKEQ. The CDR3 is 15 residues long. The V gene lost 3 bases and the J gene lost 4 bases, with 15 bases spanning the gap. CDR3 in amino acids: CASSHTRGGAETQYF. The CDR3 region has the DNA TGTGCCAGCAGCCATACGAGAGGCGGGGCAGAGACCCAGTACTTC.

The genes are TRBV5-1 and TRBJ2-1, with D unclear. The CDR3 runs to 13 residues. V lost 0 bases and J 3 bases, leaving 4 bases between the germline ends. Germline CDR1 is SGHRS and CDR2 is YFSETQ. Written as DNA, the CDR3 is TGCGCCAGCAGCTTGGACTACTACAATGAGCAGTTCTTC. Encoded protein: CASSLDYYNEQFF. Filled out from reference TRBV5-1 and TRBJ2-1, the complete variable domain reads KAGVTQTPRYLIKTRGQQVTLSCSPISGHRSVSWYQQTPGQGLQFLFEYFSETQRNKGNFPGRFSGRQFSNSRSEMNVSTLELGDSALYLCASSLDYYNEQFFGPGTRLTVL.

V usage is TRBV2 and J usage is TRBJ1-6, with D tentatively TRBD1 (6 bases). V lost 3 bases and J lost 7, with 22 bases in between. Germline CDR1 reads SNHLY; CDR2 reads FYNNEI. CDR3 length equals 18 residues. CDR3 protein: CASSDRTDWGLENSPLHF. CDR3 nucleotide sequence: TGTGCCAGCAGTGACCGGACAGATTGGGGGCTGGAAAATTCACCCCTCCACTTT.

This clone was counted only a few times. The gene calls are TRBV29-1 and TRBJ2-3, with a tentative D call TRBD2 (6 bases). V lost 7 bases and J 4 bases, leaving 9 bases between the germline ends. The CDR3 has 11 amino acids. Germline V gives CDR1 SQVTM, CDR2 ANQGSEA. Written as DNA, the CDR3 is TGCAGCGGTCGGAGGGCAGATACGCAGTATTTT. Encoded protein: CSGRRADTQYF.

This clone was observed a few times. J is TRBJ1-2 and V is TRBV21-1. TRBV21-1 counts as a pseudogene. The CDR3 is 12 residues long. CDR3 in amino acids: CASTGGRDGYTF. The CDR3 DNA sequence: TGTGCCAGCACCGGGGGTCGGGACGGCTACACCTTC.

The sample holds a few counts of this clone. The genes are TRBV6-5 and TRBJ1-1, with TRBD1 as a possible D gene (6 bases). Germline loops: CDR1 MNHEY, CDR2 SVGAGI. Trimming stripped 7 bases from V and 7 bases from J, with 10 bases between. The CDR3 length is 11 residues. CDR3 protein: CASTQGLEAFF. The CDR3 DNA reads TGTGCCAGCACGCAGGGGCTTGAAGCTTTCTTT.